In its sample, the clone carrying this T cell receptor (beta chain) was seen a few times. The antigen remains undetermined. Assay: immunoSEQ multiplex PCR; the TCRdb copy retains only in-frame clones and omits some. This table has about 240,000 clones, approximately 83% appearing once. This sample was included in a study of cytomegalovirus exposure and HLA in healthy donors. Study-level points and caveats: For most TCR sequences rarity was the rule, although some public TCRs occurred in many donors. Listed as cytomegalovirus-associated were 170 or so TCR beta chains.

Material: PBMCs. This clonotype was sampled from a woman younger than 45 in good health and CMV-seropositive.

Written as DNA, the CDR3 is TGTGCCAGCTCACCCAACCCAGGCCTCGGTCGGGAGACCCAGTACTTC. Its protein is CASSPNPGLGRETQYF. The chain joins TRBV18 to TRBJ2-5; D unclear. Germline assignment: CDR1 KGHSH and CDR2 LQKENI. V was shortened by 3 bases and J by 5 bases, with 19 bases between the two germline ends. The length of the CDR3 is 16 residues.